These 9 T cell receptor beta chains share one sample of origin, sequenced in a study of T cell clones after liver transplantation. Assay: immunoSEQ multiplex PCR; the TCRdb copy retains only in-frame clones and omits some. This table has some 120,000 clones, over 75% appearing once. The source was CD4+ T cells from blood, collected 12 months after liver transplant. The receptors stem from a human patient who received a liver transplant. Some T cells could come from the graft donor.

The V and J genes are TRBV2 and TRBJ1-4; 8 nucleotides match TRBD1. The V gene's germline CDR1 is SNHLY and CDR2 FYNNEI. The CDR3 has 18 amino acids. V was pared by 7 bases and J by 1 base, with 14 bases of the junction left unmatched. The CDR3: CASNRDRQGRGTNEKLFF. The CDR3 nucleotides read TGTGCCAGCAACAGAGATCGACAGGGGCGTGGAACTAATGAAAAACTGTTTTTT.

The chain uses TRBV27 and TRBJ2-1; D gene unclear. V shed 2 bases and J shed 5 bases, with 7 bases lying between them. From germline, CDR1 is MNHEY and CDR2 SMNVEV (reference sequence). This CDR3 contains 13 residues. CDR3 protein: CASSLAANNEQFF. CDR3 sequence (DNA): TGTGCCAGCAGTTTAGCAGCCAACAATGAGCAGTTCTTC.

The CDR3 sequence: CASSPRVSGRAFTGELFF. CDR3 nucleotide sequence: TGTGCCAGCAGCCCTAGGGTTAGCGGGAGGGCGTTCACCGGGGAGCTGTTTTTT. The chain joins TRBV9 to TRBJ2-2; 11 bases are a match to TRBD2. The CDR3 length is 18 residues. Germline V gives CDR1 SGDLS, CDR2 YYNGEE. Unmatched junction bases numbered 12, after V lost 4 bases and J lost 4 bases.

This chain links TRBV10-3 with TRBJ2-1, with 14 bases fitting TRBD2. Germline V lookup: CDR1 ENHRY, CDR2 SYGVKD. J was trimmed by 3 bases and V by 6 bases; bases with no gene match: 10. The CDR3 length is 18 residues. The CDR3 loop reads CAISRTSGRTSYYNEQFF. The DNA for the CDR3 is TGTGCCATCAGCCGGACTAGCGGGAGGACAAGCTACTACAATGAGCAGTTCTTC.

This rearrangement joins TRBV10-3 to TRBJ1-4; D gene ambiguous. CDR3 size: 15 residues. The germline CDR1 and CDR2 sequences are ENHRY and SYGVKD. The germline V and J ends were trimmed by 3 bases and 3 bases, with 11 bases remaining between them. The CDR3 reads CAISEMGTANEKLFF. The CDR3 region has the DNA TGTGCCATCAGTGAAATGGGAACGGCTAATGAAAAACTGTTTTTT.

The rearrangement uses TRBV11-3 and TRBJ2-7; TRBD2 is a possible D gene (7 bases). The CDR3 contains 15 residues. Deletions cut 5 bases from V and 0 bases from J, with 14 bases between. Germline values: CDR1 SGHNT, CDR2 YENEEA. The CDR3 sequence is CASSPGGPSSYEQYF. The DNA of the CDR3 is TGTGCCAGCAGCCCCGGGGGGCCGAGCTCCTACGAGCAGTACTTC. The entire variable domain, with the rest obtained from reference TRBV11-3 and TRBJ2-7, is as follows: EAGVVQSPRYKIIEKKQPVAFWCNPISGHNTLYWYLQNLGQGPELLIRYENEEAVDDSQLPKDRFSAERLKGVDSTLKIQPAELGDSAVYLCASSPGGPSSYEQYFGPGTRLTVT.

The chain has TRBV28 and TRBJ1-3; D not certain. The CDR3 loop spans 11 amino acids. V was pared by 4 bases and J by 4 bases, with 2 bases between. In germline, CDR1 is MDHEN, CDR2 SYDVKM. CDR3 bases: TGTGCCAGCAGTTCGGGAAACACCATATATTTT. Translation gives CASSSGNTIYF.

The chain combines TRBV4-3 with TRBJ2-5, with TRBD2 matching over 13 bases. After removal of 2 bases from V and 3 bases from J, the junction contained 6 bases not matched to a gene. The CDR3 is 17 amino acids. Per the germline V gene, CDR1 is LGHNA and CDR2 is YSLEER. The CDR3: CASSQQWGTSGKETQYF. For the CDR3, the DNA is TGCGCCAGCAGCCAACAGTGGGGGACTAGCGGGAAAGAGACCCAGTACTTC.

This sequence joins TRBV9 and TRBJ2-5, with D unresolved. V was shortened by 1 base and J by 1 base, with 11 bases between the two germline ends. The CDR3 length is 15 residues. The germline V gene encodes CDR1 SGDLS and CDR2 YYNGEE. The CDR3 loop reads CASSVYLSPQETQYF. DNA of the CDR3: TGTGCCAGCAGCGTATACCTCTCACCCCAAGAGACCCAGTACTTC.